Following are 32 T cell receptor beta chains from one sample sequenced in a study of cytomegalovirus exposure and HLA in healthy donors. Both 60 Vbeta primers and 13 Jbeta primers went into the PCR. Using immunoSEQ multiplex PCR, the repertoire was profiled, and TCRdb retains in-frame clones only, with some absent. This repertoire shows 120,000 or so clones, approximately 85% found once; its top ten account for over 9%. Sample: PBMCs. These receptors were taken from a male donor in good health and CMV-seropositive.

The chain uses TRBV28 and TRBJ2-2; 12 bases fit TRBD2. CDR3 length: 17 amino acids. Unmatched junction bases numbered 10, after V lost 4 bases and J lost 7 bases. Germline V lookup: CDR1 MDHEN, CDR2 SYDVKM. The CDR3 DNA reads TGTGCCAGCAGTTCGACTAGCGGGAGCGTCGAGGGCGGGGAGCTGTTTTTT. Its protein product is CASSSTSGSVEGGELFF.

Here the CDR3 DNA reads TGTGCCAGCAGTTACACAGGTGGCTCAGGGGCCAACGTCCTGACTTTC. This gives the protein CASSYTGGSGANVLTF. This chain connects TRBV6-5 to TRBJ2-6; a possible D gene is TRBD1 (5 bases). This CDR3 spans 16 amino acids. CDR1 is MNHEY, CDR2 SVGAGI, per germline. V was trimmed by 2 bases and J by 4 bases, leaving 12 bases between them.

V usage is TRBV2 and J usage is TRBJ1-3; tentatively, D is TRBD1 (5 bases). The length of the CDR3 is 13 residues. CDR1 and CDR2 from the germline V gene are SNHLY and FYNNEI. Between the trimmed V and J ends, which lost 7 bases and 4 bases, there was a span of 11 bases. The CDR3 bases are TGTGCCAGCAACGGAGCAGGGGGAAACACCATATATTTT. It yields the protein CASNGAGGNTIYF.

The chain uses TRBV28 and TRBJ1-1; D is ambiguous. The CDR3 length is 13 residues. The V end was cut by 9 bases, the J end by 1 base, with 12 bases between. Germline V gives CDR1 MDHEN, CDR2 SYDVKM. The CDR3 is CASSTYRNTEAFF. Written as DNA, the CDR3 is TGTGCCAGTAGCACATACCGGAACACTGAAGCTTTCTTT.

In this sample, this clone is large. The rearrangement uses TRBV13 and TRBJ2-1, with D possibly TRBD1 on 6 matching bases. The CDR3 runs to 17 residues. The V end was cut by 1 base, the J end by 2 bases, with 15 bases between. In germline, CDR1 is PRHDT, CDR2 FYEKMQ (reference sequence). The CDR3: CASSLERGSNPYNEQFF. For the CDR3, the DNA is TGTGCCAGCAGCTTAGAAAGGGGGAGTAACCCCTACAATGAGCAGTTCTTC.

The gene calls are TRBV4-3 and TRBJ2-7; TRBD2 aligns across 7 bases. There are 18 residues in the CDR3. Germline lookup yields CDR1 LGHNA and CDR2 YSLEER. Germline trimming cut 0 bases from V and 7 bases from J; bases unmatched to any gene: 18. CDR3 nucleotide sequence: TGCGCCAGCAGCCAAGATAGGGCTTCTGCGGGAGCTTTGAAGGAGCAGTACTTC. This translates into CASSQDRASAGALKEQYF.

This clone was seen a single time. The chain has TRBV28 and TRBJ2-2; D perhaps matches TRBD1 (6 bases). The CDR3 sequence is 13 residues long. Trimming stripped 7 bases from V and 3 bases from J, with 9 bases between. Germline CDR1 is MDHEN and CDR2 is SYDVKM. In DNA form, the CDR3 reads TGTGCCAGCAACGCAGGGGACACCGGGGAGCTGTTTTTT. Amino acid sequence: CASNAGDTGELFF.

The CDR3 reads CASSLGGTPSYNEQFF. The CDR3 nucleotides read TGTGCCAGCAGCTTAGGCGGGACACCATCCTACAATGAGCAGTTCTTC. This chain links TRBV13 with TRBJ2-1, with D possibly being TRBD1 (6 bases). CDR1 and CDR2 from the germline V gene are PRHDT and FYEKMQ (reference sequence). Trimming pared 0 bases from V and 1 base from J, leaving 10 bases between. The CDR3 is 16 residues long.

This chain joins TRBV27 and TRBJ1-5; D may be TRBD1 (6 bases). V was clipped by 6 bases and J by 2 bases, with 11 bases between them. The germline V gene encodes CDR1 MNHEY and CDR2 SMNVEV (reference sequence). This CDR3 region has 14 residues. CDR3 sequence: CASRSGVGNQPQHF. In DNA form, the CDR3 reads TGTGCCAGCAGGTCAGGGGTCGGCAATCAGCCCCAGCATTTT.

This clone was picked up one time. This chain links TRBV6-6 with TRBJ1-3; 9 bases are a match to TRBD1. J lost 4 bases, V lost 5 bases, and 6 bases had no gene match. CDR1 is MNHNY, CDR2 SVGAGI, per germline (reference sequence). The CDR3 spans 15 residues. For the CDR3, the DNA is TGTGCCAGCAGTGCGACAGGGGGGAGAGGAAACACCATATATTTT. It codes for CASSATGGRGNTIYF.

The V gene is TRBV15, the J gene TRBJ2-7, with a weak D call TRBD1 (6 bases). Germline CDR1 reads LNHNV; CDR2 reads YYDKDF (reference sequence). Between the trimmed V and J ends, which lost 0 bases and 7 bases, there was a span of 19 bases. This CDR3 has 16 amino acids. The CDR3: CATSRDPRGAQGEQYF. Written as DNA, the CDR3 is TGTGCCACCAGCAGAGATCCTCGGGGAGCTCAGGGGGAGCAGTACTTC.

The genes are TRBV27 and TRBJ2-1; 10 bases match TRBD2. With 5 bases clipped from V and 6 bases from J, the junction kept 7 bases outside the gene matches. The CDR3 consists of 15 residues. Looked up from germline, CDR1 is MNHEY and CDR2 is SMNVEV (reference sequence). Here the CDR3 DNA reads TGTGCCAGCAGTCCCTCTAGCGGGAGTCTCAATGAGCAGTTCTTC. Residues: CASSPSSGSLNEQFF.

On this clone itself: The sample has other DNA sequences that encode this CDR3 too. The chain couples TRBV19 to TRBJ1-1, with D maybe TRBD1 (5 bases). The CDR3 spans 15 residues. The V and J ends lost 8 bases and 3 bases respectively, with 19 bases between them. Per germline, CDR1 LNHDA and CDR2 SQIVND (reference sequence). CDR3 region: CASLGTGVEYTEAFF. The CDR3 nucleotides are TGTGCCAGTCTAGGGACGGGGGTTGAGTACACTGAAGCTTTCTTT.

The V and J genes are TRBV6-5 and TRBJ2-1, with D possibly TRBD1 on 5 matching bases. Trimming took 5 bases from V and 3 from J, leaving 14 bases between them. The CDR3 sequence is 15 residues long. In germline, CDR1 is MNHEY, CDR2 SVGAGI. Written as DNA, the CDR3 is TGTGCCAGCAGTCCCCGACGGCAGGGCTACAATGAGCAGTTCTTC. It yields the protein CASSPRRQGYNEQFF.

V usage is TRBV19 and J usage is TRBJ2-1, with TRBD2 matching 11 bases. Losses at the gene ends were 1 base for V and 1 base for J; bases not matched to a gene: 3. The CDR3 has 17 amino acids. Germline V CDR1 and CDR2: LNHDA, SQIVND (reference sequence). The CDR3, as DNA: TGTGCCAGTAGTATAGGCCTAGCGGGAGGTTCCTACAATGAGCAGTTCTTC. Encoded protein: CASSIGLAGGSYNEQFF.

The chain uses TRBV5-4 and TRBJ2-7; 9 bases align to TRBD1. The CDR3 totals 15 residues. V shed 4 bases and J 5 bases; nucleotides not matched to a gene: 10. The V gene's germline CDR1 is SGHNT and CDR2 YYREEE (reference sequence). The CDR3 here is CASSPGGQGTNEQYF. In DNA, the CDR3 is TGTGCCAGCAGCCCGGGCGGACAGGGGACGAACGAGCAGTACTTC. The whole variable domain, filled in from reference TRBV5-4 and TRBJ2-7, reads ETGVTQSPTHLIKTRGQQVTLRCSSQSGHNTVSWYQQALGQGPQFIFQYYREEENGRGNFPPRFSGLQFPNYSSELNVNALELDDSALYLCASSPGGQGTNEQYFGPGTRLTVT.

The V and J genes are TRBV5-6 and TRBJ1-4, with no clear D. With 6 bases removed from V and 5 bases from J, the gap between germline ends came to 17 bases. In germline, CDR1 is SGHDT, CDR2 YYEEEE. The CDR3 extends over 15 amino acids. CDR3: CASNPRRRVNEKLFF. The CDR3 nucleotides read TGTGCCAGCAACCCGAGGCGGAGGGTAAATGAAAAACTGTTTTTT.

The V and J genes are TRBV28 and TRBJ2-1, with TRBD2 identical over 14 bases. Trimming at V came to 6 bases and at J to 2 bases, leaving 24 bases not matched to a gene. CDR3 size: 23 residues. The germline V gene encodes CDR1 MDHEN and CDR2 SYDVKM. CDR3 sequence: CASSRIPGLAGEGGRSAYNEQFF. Written as DNA, the CDR3 is TGTGCCAGCAGCCGGATCCCGGGACTAGCGGGAGAAGGGGGGAGGTCTGCCTACAATGAGCAGTTCTTC.

The rearrangement uses TRBV27 and TRBJ1-5; weak D call: TRBD1 (5 bases). Germline CDR1 reads MNHEY; CDR2 reads SMNVEV (reference sequence). Trimming stripped 5 bases from V and 0 bases from J, with 8 bases between. The CDR3 covers 14 residues. The CDR3 is CASSPRDSNQPQHF. The CDR3 DNA follows: TGTGCCAGCAGTCCCAGGGATAGCAATCAGCCCCAGCATTTT.

The CDR3 coding sequence is TGTGCCAGCAGCTTGAGGGGGGGGTGGGACGAGGTTTACAATGAGCAGTTCTTC. Encoded protein: CASSLRGGWDEVYNEQFF. The chain links TRBV7-9 to TRBJ2-1; D possibly corresponds to TRBD2 (7 bases). The V gene lost 3 bases and the J gene lost 4 bases, with 22 bases spanning the gap. The CDR3 covers 18 residues. Germline CDR1 reads SEHNR; CDR2 reads FQNEAQ (reference sequence).

This sequence joins TRBV7-8 and TRBJ1-6; TRBD1 matches 8 bases. V lost 1 base, J lost 9 bases, and 8 bases stayed unmatched. The CDR3 loop spans 16 amino acids. Germline-derived CDR1 and CDR2 are SGHVS and FQNEAQ. CDR3 DNA: TGTGCCAGCAGCTTAGAACAGGGGGGGTTGATTTCACCCCTCCACTTT. It codes for CASSLEQGGLISPLHF. The whole variable domain, remainder taken from reference TRBV7-8 and TRBJ1-6, is GAGVSQSPRYKVAKRGQDVALRCDPISGHVSLFWYQQALGQGPEFLTYFQNEAQLDKSGLPSDRFFAERPEGSVSTLKIQRTQQEDSAVYLCASSLEQGGLISPLHFGNGTRLTVT.

The V and J genes are TRBV2 and TRBJ1-5; D unresolved. Germline CDR1 reads SNHLY; CDR2 reads FYNNEI. V was trimmed by 6 bases and J by 7 bases, leaving 10 bases between them. The CDR3 is made up of 12 amino acids. The CDR3 sequence: CASSPDNQPQHF. The CDR3 nucleotides read TGTGCCAGCAGCCCTGACAACCAGCCCCAGCATTTT.

V is TRBV29-1 and J is TRBJ2-2; D is undetermined. The ends were cut back, 6 bases at V and 8 bases at J, with 13 bases in the middle. Per germline, CDR1 SQVTM and CDR2 ANQGSEA. There are 12 residues in the CDR3. CDR3 loop: CSVEPVRGELFF. DNA for the CDR3: TGCAGCGTAGAGCCCGTCCGAGGGGAGCTGTTTTTT.

This clone was seen a single time. This chain joins TRBV5-6 and TRBJ2-1, with TRBD2 matching 7 bases. Losses at the gene ends were 1 base for V and 5 bases for J; bases not matched to a gene: 6. CDR1 SGHDT and CDR2 YYEEEE come from the germline V gene. CDR3 size: 15 residues. This chain's CDR3 is CASSLFHGLDNEQFF. The CDR3 DNA is TGTGCCAGCAGCTTGTTCCATGGACTAGACAATGAGCAGTTCTTC.

The chain employs TRBV18 and TRBJ2-7; D gene ambiguous. Trimming took 4 bases from V and 3 from J, leaving 7 bases between them. Germline V gene sequence: CDR1 KGHSH, CDR2 LQKENI. The CDR3 covers 12 residues. Here the CDR3 DNA reads TGTGCCAGCTCACTAACTGACTACGAGCAGTACTTC. Translation gives CASSLTDYEQYF.

V is TRBV5-6 and J is TRBJ2-7, with D perhaps matching TRBD1 (6 bases). Germline loops: CDR1 SGHDT, CDR2 YYEEEE. This CDR3 contains 14 residues. V was cut by 7 bases and J by 2 bases, with 16 bases left in between. Written as DNA, the CDR3 is TGTGCCAGCGGAGGCCGGGGACAAGCCTACGAGCAGTACTTC. It is translated as CASGGRGQAYEQYF.

The rearrangement uses TRBV7-3 and TRBJ2-1; TRBD1 matches 9 bases. The CDR3 runs to 17 residues. Germline values: CDR1 SGHTA, CDR2 FQGTGA. V was pared by 2 bases and J by 2 bases, with 7 bases of the junction left unmatched. This CDR3 reads CASSLLPGQGAYNEQFF. DNA of the CDR3: TGTGCCAGCAGCTTACTTCCGGGACAGGGAGCCTACAATGAGCAGTTCTTC.

This rearrangement joins TRBV27 to TRBJ2-5; D is perhaps TRBD2 (6 bases). Germline CDR1 reads MNHEY; CDR2 reads SMNVEV (reference sequence). This CDR3 is 13 amino acids long. V lost 6 bases to trimming and J lost 5 bases, with 13 bases between them. The DNA for the CDR3 is TGTGCCAGCAGCCTTCAGGGAGGCGAGACCCAGTACTTC. Its translation: CASSLQGGETQYF.

The chain joins TRBV4-3 to TRBJ2-7; D remains ambiguous. Germline assignment: CDR1 LGHNA and CDR2 YSLEER. V was pared by 0 bases and J by 5 bases, with 11 bases between. CDR3 length equals 14 residues. CDR3 amino acids: CASSQDSEFNEQYF. The CDR3 DNA sequence: TGCGCCAGCAGCCAAGATTCGGAGTTTAACGAGCAGTACTTC.

This clone was found once. This rearrangement joins TRBV6-1 to TRBJ2-5, with 7 bases aligning to TRBD2. TRBJ2-7 matches the DNA end more closely, so the J call is doubtful. Germline V gene data show CDR1 as MNHNS and CDR2 as SASEGT. CDR3 length: 17 amino acids. CDR3: CASSEWIGGSPGGEQYF. DNA for the CDR3: TGTGCCAGCAGTGAATGGATCGGCGGGAGCCCAGGCGGCGAGCAGTACTTC.

The chain is built from TRBV11-2 and TRBJ2-3, with TRBD2 matching 7 bases. The CDR3 has 17 residues. Germline values: CDR1 SGHAT, CDR2 FQNNGV. Trimming cost V 2 bases and J 0 bases; bases outside gene matches: 8. CDR3 residues: CASSLYGLAESTDTQYF. The CDR3 region has the DNA TGTGCCAGCAGCTTATACGGCCTAGCGGAAAGCACAGATACGCAGTATTTT.

This chain links TRBV5-7 with TRBJ2-3, with 9 nucleotides matching TRBD1. TRBV5-7 is filed as an ORF, its function uncertain. This CDR3 is 14 amino acids long. V gave up 1 base and J gave up 6 bases; unmatched junction bases: 3. For the CDR3, the DNA is TGTGCCAGCAGCTTGACAGGGGGCAGGGATACGCAGTATTTT. Translation gives CASSLTGGRDTQYF.